The present T cell receptor (beta chain) was sequenced within a study of blood T cell repertoires in COVID-19. Study background: Sources were T cells, B-cell-depleted T cells, or PBMCs; the material itself was cDNA or gDNA.

TCRdb keeps only in-frame clones here, not all; method: immunoSEQ multiplex PCR. The sample includes roughly 60,000 clones, about 90% of them seen just once. This clone appeared once. The germline V and J ends were trimmed by 3 bases and 5 bases, with 16 bases remaining between them. CDR1 and CDR2 from the germline V gene are MNHEY and SMNVEV (reference sequence). This CDR3 comprises 15 residues. The TCR was taken from a human donor with acute or convalescent COVID-19. The donor label of this sample is uncertain. The chain employs TRBV27 and TRBJ1-2; D possibly corresponds to TRBD1 (5 bases). Material: peripheral blood. CDR3 loop: CASSFARRAVYGYTF. CDR3 nucleotides: TGTGCCAGCAGTTTTGCACGCAGGGCTGTGTATGGCTACACCTTC.